This T cell receptor beta chain was observed in a study of T cells in Graves' hyperthyroidism and ophthalmopathy. Study outcomes and limitations: In the blood, most expanded thyroid clonotypes above 0.001 appeared as well.

V gave up 2 bases and J gave up 2 bases; unmatched junction bases: 5. The CDR3 contains 14 residues. Germline V gives CDR1 DFQATT, CDR2 SNEGSKA (reference sequence). Clinical symptoms, serum thyroxine and TRAb, thyroid ultrasound and orbital computed tomography together formed the diagnostic basis. Fresh peripheral blood, around 9.3 ml of it, supplied the PBMCs. This clonotype appeared a few times. As yet, its antigen is unknown. It was RNA transcripts that yielded the amplified TCR beta CDR3 regions. The HTBI primer set served for first-round RT-PCR of the TCR CDR3. TCRdb reanalysed the multiplex PCR reads using MiXCR and keeps one entry per CDR3 protein. In the table there are some 570,000 distinct CDR3 sequences, approximately 14% of which are singletons.

The TCR sequence derives from a woman between 18 and 29 years old with Graves' ophthalmopathy. This sequence joins TRBV20-1 and TRBJ2-7, with 8 nucleotides matching TRBD1. Source material: blood. The CDR3 loop is CSARRTGQTYEQYF. The CDR3 DNA reads as TGCAGTGCTAGACGGACAGGGCAGACCTACGAGCAGTACTTC.